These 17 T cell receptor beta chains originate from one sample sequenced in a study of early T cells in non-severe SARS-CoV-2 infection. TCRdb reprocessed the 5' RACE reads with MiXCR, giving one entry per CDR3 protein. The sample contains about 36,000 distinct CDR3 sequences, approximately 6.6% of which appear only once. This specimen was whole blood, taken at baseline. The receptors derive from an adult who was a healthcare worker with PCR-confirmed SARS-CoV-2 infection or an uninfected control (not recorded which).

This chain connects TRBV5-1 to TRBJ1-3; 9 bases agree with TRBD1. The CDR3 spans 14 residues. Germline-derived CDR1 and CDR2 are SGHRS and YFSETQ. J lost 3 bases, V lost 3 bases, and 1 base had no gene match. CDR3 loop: CASSWTGDGNTIYF. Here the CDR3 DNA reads TGCGCCAGCAGCTGGACAGGGGATGGAAACACCATATATTTT.

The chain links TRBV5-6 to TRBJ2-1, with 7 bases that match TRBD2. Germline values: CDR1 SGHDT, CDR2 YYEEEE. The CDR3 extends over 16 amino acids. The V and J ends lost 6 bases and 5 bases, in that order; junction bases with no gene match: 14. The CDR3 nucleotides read TGTGCCAGCAACTACCTGGAGGAGCGGGGACACAATGAGCAGTTCTTC. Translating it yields CASNYLEERGHNEQFF.

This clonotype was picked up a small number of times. The CDR3 DNA follows: TGTGCCAGCTCACCAGATCTGTCAACTAATGAAAAACTGTTTTTT. Amino acids: CASSPDLSTNEKLFF. The chain combines TRBV18 with TRBJ1-4; no clear D. V was cut by 2 bases and J by 0 bases, with 7 bases left in between. This CDR3 has 15 amino acids. The germline V gene has CDR1 KGHSH and CDR2 LQKENI.

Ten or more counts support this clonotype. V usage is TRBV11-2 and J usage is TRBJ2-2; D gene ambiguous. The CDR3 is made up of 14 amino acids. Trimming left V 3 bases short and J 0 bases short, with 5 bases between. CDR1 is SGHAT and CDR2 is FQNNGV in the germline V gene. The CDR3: CASSLSSNTGELFF. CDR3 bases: TGTGCCAGCAGCTTGTCCTCGAACACCGGGGAGCTGTTTTTT.

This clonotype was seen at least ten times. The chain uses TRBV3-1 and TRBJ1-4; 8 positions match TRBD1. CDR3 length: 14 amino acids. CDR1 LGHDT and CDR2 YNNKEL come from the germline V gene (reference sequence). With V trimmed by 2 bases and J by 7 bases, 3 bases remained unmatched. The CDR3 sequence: CASSQRTGSEKLFF. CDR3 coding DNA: TGTGCCAGCAGCCAAAGGACAGGGAGTGAAAAACTGTTTTTT.

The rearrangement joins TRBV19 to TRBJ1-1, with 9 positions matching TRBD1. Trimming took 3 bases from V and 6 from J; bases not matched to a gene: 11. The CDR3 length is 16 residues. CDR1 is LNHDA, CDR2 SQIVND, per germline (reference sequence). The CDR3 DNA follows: TGTGCCAGTAGTATTATCGGGACAGGGTCGAGCCCTGAAGCTTTCTTT. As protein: CASSIIGTGSSPEAFF.

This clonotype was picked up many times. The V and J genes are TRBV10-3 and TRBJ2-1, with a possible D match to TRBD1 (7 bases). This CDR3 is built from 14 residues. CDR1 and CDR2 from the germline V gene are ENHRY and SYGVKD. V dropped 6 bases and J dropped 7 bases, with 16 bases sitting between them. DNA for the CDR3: TGTGCCATCAGAGGAGGGGGCCCGGAAAATGAGCAGTTCTTC. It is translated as CAIRGGGPENEQFF.

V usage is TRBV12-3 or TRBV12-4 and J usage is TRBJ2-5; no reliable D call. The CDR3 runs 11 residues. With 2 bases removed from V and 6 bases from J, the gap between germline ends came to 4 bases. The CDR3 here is CASSLTKTQYF. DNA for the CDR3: TGTGCCAGCAGTTTAACAAAGACCCAGTACTTC.

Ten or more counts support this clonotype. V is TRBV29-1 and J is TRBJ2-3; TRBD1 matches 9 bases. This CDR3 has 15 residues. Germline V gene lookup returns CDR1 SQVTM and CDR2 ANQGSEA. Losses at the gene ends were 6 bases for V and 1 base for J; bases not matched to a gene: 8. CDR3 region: CSVQRRDRGTDTQYF. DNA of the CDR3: TGCAGCGTACAGCGCCGGGACAGGGGCACAGATACGCAGTATTTT.

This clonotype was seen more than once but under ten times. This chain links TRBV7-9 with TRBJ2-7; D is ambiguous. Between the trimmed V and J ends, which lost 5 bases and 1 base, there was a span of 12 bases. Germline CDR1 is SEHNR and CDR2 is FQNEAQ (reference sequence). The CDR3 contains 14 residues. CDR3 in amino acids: CASSKAERSYEQYF. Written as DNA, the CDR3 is TGTGCCAGCAGCAAGGCCGAACGGTCCTACGAGCAGTACTTC.

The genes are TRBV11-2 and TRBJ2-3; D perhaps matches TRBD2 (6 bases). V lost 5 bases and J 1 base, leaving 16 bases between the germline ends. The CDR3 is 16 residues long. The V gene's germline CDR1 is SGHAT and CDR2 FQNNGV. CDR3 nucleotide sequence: TGTGCCAGCAGCGATTATTTAGCGGCGGGCACAGATACGCAGTATTTT. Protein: CASSDYLAAGTDTQYF.

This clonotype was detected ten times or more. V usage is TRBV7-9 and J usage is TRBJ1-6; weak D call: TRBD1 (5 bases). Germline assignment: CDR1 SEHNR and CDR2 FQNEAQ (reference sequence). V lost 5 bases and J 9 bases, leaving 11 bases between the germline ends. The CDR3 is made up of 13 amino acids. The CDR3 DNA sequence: TGTGCCAGCAGCGCCCAGGGCGGTTCACCCCTCCACTTT. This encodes CASSAQGGSPLHF. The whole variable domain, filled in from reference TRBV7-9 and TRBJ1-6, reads DTGVSQNPRHKITKRGQNVTFRCDPISEHNRLYWYRQTLGQGPEFLTYFQNEAQLEKSRLLSDRFSAERPKGSFSTLEIQRTEQGDSAMYLCASSAQGGSPLHFGNGTRLTVT.

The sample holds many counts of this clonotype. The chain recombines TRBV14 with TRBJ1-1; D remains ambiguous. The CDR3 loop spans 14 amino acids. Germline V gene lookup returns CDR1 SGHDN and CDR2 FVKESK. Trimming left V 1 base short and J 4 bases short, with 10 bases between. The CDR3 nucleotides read TGTGCCAGCAGCCAAGTGCGGGGAGGCACTGAAGCTTTCTTT. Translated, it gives CASSQVRGGTEAFF. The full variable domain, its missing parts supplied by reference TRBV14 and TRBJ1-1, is EAGVTQFPSHSVIEKGQTVTLRCDPISGHDNLYWYRRVMGKEIKFLLHFVKESKQDESGMPNNRFLAERTGGTYSTLKVQPAELEDSGVYFCASSQVRGGTEAFFGQGTRLTVV.

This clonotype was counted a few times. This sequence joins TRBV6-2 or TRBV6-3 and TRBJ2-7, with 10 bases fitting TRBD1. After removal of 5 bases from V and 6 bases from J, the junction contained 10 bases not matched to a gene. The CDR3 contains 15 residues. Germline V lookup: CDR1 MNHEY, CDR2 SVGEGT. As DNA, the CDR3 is TGTGCCAGCAGTAAAACGGGACAGGGGAACGTCGAGCAGTACTTC. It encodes CASSKTGQGNVEQYF.

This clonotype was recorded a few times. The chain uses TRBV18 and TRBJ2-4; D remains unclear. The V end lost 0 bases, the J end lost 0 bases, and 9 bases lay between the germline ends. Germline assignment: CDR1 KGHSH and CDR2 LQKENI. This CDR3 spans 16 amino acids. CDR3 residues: CASSPPMGLAKNIQYF. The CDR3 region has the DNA TGTGCCAGCTCACCACCGATGGGATTAGCCAAAAACATTCAGTACTTC.

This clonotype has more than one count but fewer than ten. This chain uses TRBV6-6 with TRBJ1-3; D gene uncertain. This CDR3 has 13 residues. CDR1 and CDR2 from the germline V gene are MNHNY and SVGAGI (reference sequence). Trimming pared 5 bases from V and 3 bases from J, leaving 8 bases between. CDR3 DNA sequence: TGTGCCAGCAGTAGTGGGCTTGGAAACACCATATATTTT. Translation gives CASSSGLGNTIYF.

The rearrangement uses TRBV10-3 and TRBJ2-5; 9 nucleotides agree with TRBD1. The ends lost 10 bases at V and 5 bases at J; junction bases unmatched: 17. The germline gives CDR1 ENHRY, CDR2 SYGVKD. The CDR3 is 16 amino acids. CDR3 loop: CASVPGTGSLTETQYF. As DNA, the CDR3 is TGTGCCAGCGTGCCCGGGACAGGGAGCCTCACGGAGACCCAGTACTTC.